This T cell receptor (beta chain) was sequenced for a study of control samples from healthy donors and cancer patients. CDR1 and CDR2 (germline): KGHSH, LQKENI. Trimming at V came to 2 bases and at J to 7 bases, leaving 14 bases not matched to a gene. The CDR3 extends over 17 amino acids. Profiled with immunoSEQ multiplex PCR; TCRdb holds only in-frame clones, not every one. The table shows more than 25,000 clones, with 75% to 95% occurring only once. The chain is built from TRBV18 and TRBJ1-2; TRBD1 matches at 9 bases. The material sequenced was PBMCs. This TCR was sampled from a man aged 50 or older with lung cancer. CDR3 amino acids: CASSPSQTGGALGGYTF. CDR3 nucleotides: TGTGCCAGCTCACCATCCCAAACAGGGGGCGCTTTGGGTGGCTACACCTTC.